This TCR beta chain originates from a study of Ad26.COV2.S vaccination and SARS-CoV-2 variants (dated by TCRdb to the early 2020s). About the investigation overall: Donors in the vaccine arm were drawn from COV1001, a phase I-IIa trial of Ad26.COV2.S in healthy adults that was multicentre, randomized, double-blind and placebo-controlled. Ad26.COV2.S was administered intramuscularly at a dose of 5x10^10 or 1x10^11 viral particles, either as one shot or as two shots given 56 days apart. TCRbeta repertoire sequencing served as the tool for gauging how specific and how broad the SARS-CoV-2-reactive T cell receptors were following Ad26.COV2.S vaccination. Trial participants were randomized into five groups of five: low-dose or high-dose Ad26.COV2.S given once or twice, or placebo on both occasions. Throughout the experiments and outcome assessment, investigators stayed blinded to trial group allocation. A total of 32 samples were included in the TCR-sequenced set, comprising some 20 Ad26.COV2.S vaccine recipients, 5 placebo recipients and 8 SARS-CoV-2 convalescent individuals.

The immunoSEQ Assay was the method used to sequence TCRbeta CDR3 regions. After extraction, genomic DNA underwent amplification by bias-controlled multiplex PCR, followed by high-throughput sequencing. Per the authors' processing: To quantify the absolute abundance of each unique TCRbeta CDR3 region, sequences were collapsed and filtered. T cell fraction was estimated by normalizing TCRbeta template counts to usable DNA, with usable DNA measured through amplification of reference genes found in all nucleated cells. Repertoire TCRs were annotated as SARS-CoV-2-specific when V gene, CDR3 amino acid sequence and J gene were exactly matched to a known reactive TCR set. MIRA supplied the reference SARS-CoV-2 TCR set, which was filtered for enrichment in COVID-19-positive ImmuneCODE repertoires so that public or cross-reactive TCRs were removed. Based on the MIRA antigens, annotated TCRs were further analysed at the level of specific ORF or position within ORF. Breadth was defined as annotated unique rearrangements over total unique productive rearrangements; depth was the summed frequency of those rearrangements. Group comparisons of TCR breadth used two-sided Wilcoxon rank-sum tests. In its TCRdb copy, this immuneACCESS table keeps in-frame sequences only and misses some clones. Where compared with another copy, unresolved V genes explain less than half of these, and the others have no known cause. V, J and clone size were drawn from that table, and D and trimming were deduced from the DNA. A total of about 350,000 clones appear in this sample, 70% to 90% of them only once. The ten most abundant clones make up roughly 10% of the sample.

The full study reports these points: Substantial breadth of spike-specific CD8+ and CD4+ T cell responses was reported after vaccination. Comparable non-spike TCR breadth was observed between vaccine and placebo recipients, consistent with only spike being contained in the vaccine. The study lacked the statistical power to compare responses across vaccine doses or regimens. According to the authors, total T cell responses may have been underestimated by the TCR breadth and depth analyses. Compared with placebo recipients, Ad26.COV2.S recipients showed higher spike-specific TCR breadth (P = 0.0014).

The CDR3 runs 15 residues from the cysteine to the phenylalanine. CDR3 DNA is the only sequence kept; it has 45 bases, read in frame from the first base. V loses 6 bases at its end and J loses 2 bases; junction bases beyond the gene matches: 4. CDR1 is given as SGHRS and CDR2 as YFSETQ, both from the germline V gene. Worth noting for this clone: Its antigen specificity is not known. The record has no base qualities; no much larger clone is one base away.

The treatment or condition label, read with the paper, signifies: about 20 received Ad26.COV2.S at low or high dose, single or two shots; about 5 received placebo; per-sample allocation not given. For vaccine and placebo recipients, repertoires were sequenced using samples collected on day 63 after the first injection. Cohort 1b enrolled about 25 adults aged 18-55 years at a single site in Boston, USA, between 29 July and 7 August 2020. Ad26.COV2.S was a replication-incompetent adenovirus type 26 vector that expressed a prefusion-stabilized SARS-CoV-2 spike protein derived from the original Wuhan strain.

The source is a person between 18 and 65 years old who received the Ad26.COV2.S COVID-19 vaccine or a placebo. This material consisted of peripheral blood, taken in a trial of Ad26.COV2.S vaccine versus placebo. The rearranged chain carries TRBV5-1 and TRBJ1-3, and 11 junctional nucleotides match TRBD1. At the DNA level, the sequence is TGCGCCAGCACCACGGGACAGGGGGCTGGAAACACCATATATTTT. The translation is CASTTGQGAGNTIYF.